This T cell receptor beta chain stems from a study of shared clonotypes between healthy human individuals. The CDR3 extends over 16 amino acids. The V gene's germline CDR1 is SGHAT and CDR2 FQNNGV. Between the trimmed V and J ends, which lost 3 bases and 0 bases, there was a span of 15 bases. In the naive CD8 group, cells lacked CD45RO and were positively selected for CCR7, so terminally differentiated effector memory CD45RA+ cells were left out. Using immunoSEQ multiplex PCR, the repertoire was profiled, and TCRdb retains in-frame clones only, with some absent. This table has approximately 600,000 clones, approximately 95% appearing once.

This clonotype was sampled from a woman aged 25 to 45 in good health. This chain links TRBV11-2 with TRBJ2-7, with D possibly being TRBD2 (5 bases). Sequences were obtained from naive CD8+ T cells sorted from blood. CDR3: CASSLDVVGSSYEQYF. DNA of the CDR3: TGTGCCAGCAGCTTGGACGTTGTGGGGAGCTCCTACGAGCAGTACTTC.